A selection of T cell receptor beta chains follows, all from one sample in a study of identical twins. Each CDR3 protein gets one entry after TCRdb re-called the 5' RACE reads with MiXCR. The table has a few hundred thousand distinct CDR3 sequences, more than 9% seen once. What was sequenced was memory T cells sorted from blood. Every receptor here comes from a man aged 50-60 years in good health. Each CDR3 is given with its conserved first and last residue. The order of the fields is J gene, D gene, CDR3 length, V gene, clone size, CDR3 protein, CDR3 DNA. The D gene is left open where the match is weak. Clone size, where shown, is once, few, many, or a class for clones that have expanded.

TRBJ2-3 . 14 TRBV7-2 many CASSLGTSTDTQYF TGTGCCAGCAGCTTAGGGACCTCCACAGATACGCAGTATTTT
TRBJ1-2 TRBD1 14 TRBV20-1 . CSATKGQGNYGYTF TGCAGTGCTACGAAGGGACAGGGTAACTATGGCTACACCTTC
TRBJ2-2 . 15 TRBV5-1 many CASSWRQPFGGELFF TGCGCCAGCAGCTGGAGACAGCCGTTTGGAGGGGAGCTGTTTTTT
TRBJ1-1 . 13 TRBV6-5 few CASSYKGSTEAFF TGTGCCAGCAGTTACAAGGGAAGCACTGAAGCTTTCTTT
TRBJ2-2 TRBD1 15 TRBV5-1 many CASSIGQGDTGELFF TGCGCCAGCAGCATAGGACAGGGTGACACCGGGGAGCTGTTTTTT
TRBJ2-1 . 18 TRBV20-1 many CSARMGRLTGSSYNEQFF TGCAGTGCTAGAATGGGTCGGTTAACCGGCTCCTCCTACAATGAGCAGTTCTTC
TRBJ2-7 . 12 TRBV18 many CASSSRAYEQYF TGTGCCAGCTCATCGAGAGCCTACGAGCAGTACTTC
TRBJ2-3 TRBD2 15 TRBV6-1 few CASTYGTSGSDTQYF TGTGCCAGCACCTACGGGACTAGCGGGAGCGATACGCAGTATTTT
TRBJ2-2 TRBD1 16 TRBV5-1 few CASSSGQASNTGELFF TGCGCCAGCAGCTCGGGACAGGCTTCGAACACCGGGGAGCTGTTTTTT
TRBJ2-7 . 14 TRBV20-1 many CSALQGRSSYEQYF TGCAGTGCTTTACAGGGAAGGAGCTCCTACGAGCAGTACTTC
TRBJ1-2 . 13 TRBV28 few CASSFQGRYGYTF TGTGCCAGCAGTTTTCAGGGGAGGTATGGCTACACCTTC
TRBJ1-1 TRBD1 11 TRBV29-1 many CSVDGQGSAFF TGCAGCGTTGACGGACAGGGATCGGCTTTCTTT
TRBJ1-1 . 15 TRBV29-1 . CSVETQGLRGTEAFF TGCAGCGTTGAAACTCAGGGTCTGAGGGGGACTGAAGCTTTCTTT
TRBJ2-1 TRBD1 16 TRBV6-5 many CASSSAGTGGRNEQFF TGTGCCAGCAGTTCAGCCGGGACAGGGGGCCGTAATGAGCAGTTCTTC
TRBJ2-2 TRBD2 15 TRBV4-3 . CASSRTSGSTGELFF TGCGCCAGCAGCCGAACTAGCGGGTCCACCGGGGAGCTGTTTTTT
TRBJ2-3 . 11 TRBV3-1 few CASSQLNTQYF TGTGCCAGCAGCCAACTTAATACGCAGTATTTT
TRBJ2-1 . 14 TRBV20-1 few CSAQGRETINEQFF TGCAGTGCTCAGGGAAGGGAAACTATCAATGAGCAGTTCTTC
TRBJ2-7 . 12 TRBV28 . CASRIRRDEQYF TGTGCCAGCAGAATACGGAGGGACGAGCAGTACTTC
TRBJ2-7 TRBD1 14 TRBV5-1 many CASSLGTGPYEQYF TGCGCCAGCAGCTTGGGGACAGGGCCCTACGAGCAGTACTTC
TRBJ1-6 . 14 TRBV25-1 . CASSSTGPDSPLHF TGTGCCAGCAGTAGCACAGGGCCAGATTCACCCCTCCACTTT
TRBJ2-2 TRBD2 18 TRBV12-3/TRBV12-4 . CASSQLKGGSFNTGELFF TGTGCCAGCAGTCAACTAAAGGGCGGGAGTTTCAACACCGGGGAGCTGTTTTTT
TRBJ2-2 TRBD1 15 TRBV10-3 few CAIGTGTGAPGELFF TGTGCCATCGGGACCGGGACAGGAGCCCCCGGGGAGCTGTTTTTT
TRBJ2-7 . 14 TRBV20-1 many CSARDVASSYEQYF TGCAGTGCTAGAGATGTGGCTAGTTCTTACGAGCAGTACTTC
TRBJ2-7 TRBD1 14 TRBV28 . CASKTTQGVYEQYF TGTGCCAGCAAGACGACCCAGGGGGTCTACGAGCAGTACTTC
TRBJ2-1 TRBD2 14 TRBV2 many CASRSERGSAEQFF TGTGCCAGCAGGAGCGAGCGGGGGTCGGCTGAGCAGTTCTTC
TRBJ1-5 . 15 TRBV28 many CASSQTGLSNQPQHF TGTGCCAGCAGCCAGACAGGACTTAGCAATCAGCCCCAGCATTTT
TRBJ2-2 . 14 TRBV2 . CASTAGTNTGELFF TGTGCCAGCACGGCCGGGACGAACACCGGGGAGCTGTTTTTT
TRBJ1-6 . 13 TRBV20-1 . CSASLREDSPLHF TGCAGTGCTAGTCTCAGGGAGGATTCACCCCTCCACTTT
TRBJ2-3 . 12 TRBV20-1 . CSAPGRSDTQYF TGCAGTGCTCCCGGTCGTTCAGATACGCAGTATTTT
TRBJ1-5 . 16 TRBV4-3 many CASSQEGGVTNQPQHF TGCGCCAGCAGCCAAGAAGGGGGGGTGACCAATCAGCCCCAGCATTTT
TRBJ2-5 . 15 TRBV27 many CASSPTSAGLETQYF TGTGCCAGCAGTCCCACCAGTGCGGGTTTAGAGACCCAGTACTTC
TRBJ1-2 . 15 TRBV7-2 many CASSFLQYLGYGYTF TGTGCCAGCAGCTTCCTACAGTATCTTGGGTATGGCTACACCTTC
TRBJ2-3 . 14 TRBV20-1 few CSATAGIRQDTQYF TGCAGTGCAACCGCGGGTATCCGCCAAGATACGCAGTATTTT
TRBJ2-7 TRBD1 13 TRBV29-1 . CSGSQGVEHEQYF TGCAGCGGTTCACAGGGGGTCGAACACGAGCAGTACTTC
TRBJ1-4 . 18 TRBV6-5 . CASSSGMTDIATNEKLFF TGTGCCAGCAGTTCCGGGATGACGGATATTGCAACTAATGAAAAACTGTTTTTT
TRBJ2-6 . 22 TRBV6-2/TRBV6-3 many CASSSRPRFTGNYHPGANVLTF TGTGCCAGCAGTTCCCGCCCGCGATTTACAGGGAACTACCACCCTGGGGCCAACGTCCTGACTTTC
TRBJ2-2 . 14 TRBV4-2 . CASSQDTGTGELFF TGTGCCAGCAGCCAAGATACCGGCACCGGGGAGCTGTTTTTT
TRBJ1-4 TRBD1 14 TRBV5-1 few CASSSQGQHEKLFF TGCGCCAGCAGCTCACAGGGGCAGCATGAAAAACTGTTTTTT
TRBJ2-2 . 15 TRBV27 . CASSLSRVNTGELFF TGTGCCAGCAGTTTATCCAGGGTGAACACCGGGGAGCTGTTTTTT
TRBJ1-2 . 14 TRBV6-1 . CASRPGHGGYGYTF TGTGCCAGCAGGCCAGGGCATGGCGGCTATGGCTACACCTTC
TRBJ1-1 . 12 TRBV12-3/TRBV12-4 . CASLLSGAEAFF TGTGCCAGCCTGCTGTCGGGCGCTGAAGCTTTCTTT
TRBJ2-1 . 16 TRBV15 . CATSRDPGSHWNEQFF TGTGCCACCAGCAGAGACCCCGGGTCTCATTGGAATGAGCAGTTCTTC
TRBJ1-4 TRBD1 15 TRBV7-9 few CASSFDRVVDEKLFF TGTGCCAGCAGCTTCGACAGGGTGGTTGATGAAAAACTGTTTTTT
TRBJ2-2 . 15 TRBV5-1 many CASSLALRSTGELFF TGCGCCAGCAGCTTGGCGCTAAGATCCACCGGGGAGCTGTTTTTT
TRBJ2-5 . 15 TRBV3-1 many CASSQDGAVRETQYF TGTGCCAGCAGCCAAGATGGGGCGGTTAGGGAGACCCAGTACTTC
TRBJ2-7 . 15 TRBV7-9 . CASSLGGAGRNEQYF TGTGCCAGCAGCTTAGGAGGGGCAGGGAGGAACGAGCAGTACTTC
TRBJ1-5 . 15 TRBV27 . CASRAKGNLRQPQHF TGTGCCAGCAGGGCCAAGGGTAATCTCCGGCAGCCCCAGCATTTT
TRBJ2-7 . 16 TRBV9 few CASSVGTPPSSYEQYF TGTGCCAGCAGCGTAGGGACACCACCCAGCTCCTACGAGCAGTACTTC
TRBJ2-5 TRBD2 17 TRBV5-1 few CASSSGVQAGGLETQYF TGCGCCAGCAGCTCTGGGGTCCAGGCGGGGGGGCTGGAGACCCAGTACTTC
TRBJ1-2 . 15 TRBV5-5 . CASSLVRDHNYGYTF TGTGCCAGCAGCTTGGTTCGGGACCATAACTATGGCTACACCTTC
TRBJ1-2 . 16 TRBV5-5 few CASSYISGRGNHGYTF TGTGCCAGCAGCTACATCTCAGGGCGAGGGAACCATGGCTACACCTTC
TRBJ1-6 TRBD1 21 TRBV20-1 many CSARGTTGTGGLSSYNSPLHF TGCAGTGCTAGAGGGACAACCGGGACAGGAGGATTGAGCTCCTATAATTCACCCCTCCACTTT
TRBJ2-5 . 17 TRBV5-5 many CASSLGWGGTVQETQYF TGTGCCAGCAGCTTGGGGTGGGGCGGGACCGTCCAAGAGACCCAGTACTTC
TRBJ1-5 TRBD1 13 TRBV6-5 many CASSQGARQPQHF TGTGCCAGCAGCCAGGGGGCTCGCCAGCCCCAGCATTTT